This paragraph covers one T cell receptor (beta chain) sequence. This record belongs to a study of cytomegalovirus exposure and HLA in healthy donors. CDR1 and CDR2 (germline): LNHDA, SQIVND (reference sequence). After removal of 5 bases from V and 11 bases from J, the junction contained 10 bases not matched to a gene. This CDR3 has 14 residues. Some clones are missing from TCRdb's copy, which holds only in-frame ones; the method was immunoSEQ multiplex PCR. The repertoire holds 130,000 to 150,000 clones, with 80% to 90% as singletons. Sequences were obtained from PBMCs. The chain joins TRBV19 to TRBJ2-1; 9 nucleotides align to TRBD1. The TCR originated in a woman aged 25 to 39 in good health and CMV-seronegative. This CDR3 is CASSVASGTGKQFF. The CDR3 bases are TGTGCCAGTAGTGTCGCCTCCGGGACAGGGAAGCAGTTCTTC.